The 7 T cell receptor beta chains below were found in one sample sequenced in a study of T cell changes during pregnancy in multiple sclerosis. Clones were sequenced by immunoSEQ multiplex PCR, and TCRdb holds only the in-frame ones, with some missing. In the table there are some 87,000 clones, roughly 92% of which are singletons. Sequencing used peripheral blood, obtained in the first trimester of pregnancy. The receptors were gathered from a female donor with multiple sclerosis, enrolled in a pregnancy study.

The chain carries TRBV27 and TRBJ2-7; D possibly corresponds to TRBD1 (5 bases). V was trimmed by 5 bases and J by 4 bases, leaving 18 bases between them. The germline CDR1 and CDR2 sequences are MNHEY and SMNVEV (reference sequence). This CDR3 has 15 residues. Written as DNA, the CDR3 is TGTGCCAGCAGTCCCCTGACAGTATCAGGTTACGAGCAGTACTTC. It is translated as CASSPLTVSGYEQYF.

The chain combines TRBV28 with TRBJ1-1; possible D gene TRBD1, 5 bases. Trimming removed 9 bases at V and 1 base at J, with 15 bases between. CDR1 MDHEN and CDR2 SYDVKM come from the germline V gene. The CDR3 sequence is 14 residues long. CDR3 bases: TGTGCCAGTCACGGGACTTATCGGAACACTGAAGCTTTCTTT. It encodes CASHGTYRNTEAFF. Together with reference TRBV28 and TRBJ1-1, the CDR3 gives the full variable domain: DVKVTQSSRYLVKRTGEKVFLECVQDMDHENMFWYRQDPGLGLRLIYFSYDVKMKEKGDIPEGYSVSREKKERFSLILESASTNQTSMYLCASHGTYRNTEAFFGQGTRLTVV.

The chain's CDR3 is CASSATSTGRSGYTF. The CDR3 DNA sequence: TGTGCCAGCAGTGCTACCTCAACAGGACGGAGTGGCTACACCTTC. This chain uses TRBV25-1 with TRBJ1-2; D is possibly TRBD1 (5 bases). The CDR3 has 15 amino acids. Deletions cut 4 bases from V and 7 bases from J, with 19 bases between. Germline values: CDR1 MGHDK, CDR2 SYGVNS.

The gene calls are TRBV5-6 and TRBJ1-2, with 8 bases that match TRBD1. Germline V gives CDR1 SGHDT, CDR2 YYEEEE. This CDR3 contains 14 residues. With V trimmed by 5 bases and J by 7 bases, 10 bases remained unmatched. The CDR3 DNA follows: TGTGCCAGCAGGGCAACAGGGGGTTCGCTTGGCTACACCTTC. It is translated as CASRATGGSLGYTF.

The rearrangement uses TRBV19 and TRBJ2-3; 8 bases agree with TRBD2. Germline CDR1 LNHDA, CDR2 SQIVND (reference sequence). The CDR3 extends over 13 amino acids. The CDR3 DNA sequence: TGTGCTACGAGCGGGAGCTTTGATAATACGCAGTATTTT. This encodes CATSGSFDNTQYF. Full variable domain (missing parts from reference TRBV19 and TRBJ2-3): DGGITQSPKYLFRKEGQNVTLSCEQNLNHDAMYWYRQDPGQGLRLIYYSQIVNDFQKGDIAEGYSVSREKKESFPLTVTSAQKNPTAFYLCATSGSFDNTQYFGPGTRLTVL.

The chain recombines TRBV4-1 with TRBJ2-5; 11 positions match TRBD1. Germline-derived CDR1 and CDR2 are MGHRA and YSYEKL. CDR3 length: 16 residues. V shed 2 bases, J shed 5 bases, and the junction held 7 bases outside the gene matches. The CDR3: CASSQLGQGAGETQYF. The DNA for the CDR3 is TGCGCCAGCAGCCAACTCGGACAGGGGGCCGGTGAGACCCAGTACTTC.

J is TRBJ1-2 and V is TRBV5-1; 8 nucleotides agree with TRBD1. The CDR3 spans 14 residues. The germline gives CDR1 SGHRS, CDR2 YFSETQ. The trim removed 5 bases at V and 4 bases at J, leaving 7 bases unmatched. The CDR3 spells CASRPGQVVYGYTF. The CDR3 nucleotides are TGCGCCAGCAGACCGGGACAGGTCGTCTATGGCTACACCTTC.